What follows are 22 T cell receptor beta chains derived from one specimen sequenced in a study of vaccination and CD4 T cells after COVID-19. Scientists ran DNA taken from cultured CD4+ T cells through the Oncomine TCR Beta short-read assay for sequencing. TCRdb redid the calling of the PCR reads with MiXCR, one entry per CDR3 protein. Of several thousand distinct CDR3 sequences detected, about two thirds appear once; the ten largest clones hold around 10%. No antigen is known for these receptors. Treatment of the sample: approximately 10-day PBMC culture with coronavirus spike peptide pools or control peptides (ViraFEST assay). The specimen was CD4+ T cells from blood, cultured in vitro, collected before SARS-CoV-2 vaccination. Receptors were obtained from a human donor who had recovered from COVID-19.

The rearrangement uses TRBV4-2 and TRBJ2-3; 10 nucleotides line up with TRBD1. CDR3 size: 19 residues. The V gene's germline CDR1 is LGHNA and CDR2 YNFKEQ. Trimming at V came to 3 bases and at J to 5 bases, leaving 17 bases not matched to a gene. The CDR3 DNA is TGTGCCAGCAGCCAGGAGGCTCGAGGCGGGACAGGGGCTCGAGATACGCAGTATTTT. Protein: CASSQEARGGTGARDTQYF.

This clonotype was seen a handful of times. CDR3 sequence reads: CSARVGLVWDNEQFF. The CDR3, as DNA: TGCAGTGCTAGAGTTGGGCTAGTCTGGGACAATGAGCAGTTCTTC. The V and J genes are TRBV20-1 and TRBJ2-1; no firm D call. CDR1 and CDR2 (germline): DFQATT, SNEGSKA (reference sequence). V gave up 1 base and J gave up 5 bases, with 15 bases separating them. The CDR3 is 15 residues long.

The chain joins TRBV20-1 to TRBJ2-3; D is unresolved. This CDR3 region has 13 residues. Germline V gene sequence: CDR1 DFQATT, CDR2 SNEGSKA (reference sequence). V lost 5 bases and J 6 bases, leaving 15 bases between the germline ends. The CDR3 region is CSAFPPNVDTQYF. The CDR3 nucleotides are TGCAGTGCTTTCCCCCCCAACGTGGATACGCAGTATTTT.

The CDR3 is CASTQTVRSYEQYF. DNA of the CDR3: TGTGCCAGCACACAGACAGTTCGCTCCTACGAGCAGTACTTC. The V call is TRBV19, the J call TRBJ2-7, with a possible D match to TRBD1 (5 bases). Germline-derived CDR1 and CDR2 are LNHDA and SQIVND (reference sequence). The CDR3 has 14 amino acids. V lost 9 bases, J lost 0 bases, and 15 bases lay in between.

This chain links TRBV7-8 with TRBJ2-5; D possibly uses TRBD1 or TRBD2 (6 bases each). V was pared by 4 bases and J by 4 bases, with 19 bases between. Germline assignment: CDR1 SGHVS and CDR2 FQNEAQ. The CDR3 runs 16 residues. CDR3 coding DNA: TGTGCCAGCAGCTCTAGGGGGGCGCAGGCTGTAGAGACCCAGTACTTC. Amino acids: CASSSRGAQAVETQYF.

A single count supports this clonotype. The chain has TRBV6-1 and TRBJ2-3; 9 positions match TRBD2. Unmatched junction bases numbered 4, after V lost 4 bases and J lost 2 bases. Germline V gene data show CDR1 as MNHNS and CDR2 as SASEGT. The CDR3 has 15 amino acids. CDR3 loop: CASSGPGLATDTQYF. In nucleotides, the CDR3 is TGTGCCAGCAGTGGCCCGGGACTAGCCACAGATACGCAGTATTTT.

V and J are TRBV27 and TRBJ2-5; 11 nucleotides agree with TRBD2. J gave up 0 bases and V 2 bases, and 11 bases lay outside the gene matches. CDR1 and CDR2 (germline): MNHEY, SMNVEV (reference sequence). The CDR3 runs 19 residues. The CDR3 DNA reads as TGTGCCAGCAGTTTAAGGCTAGCGGGAGGACCCTGGCACCAAGAGACCCAGTACTTC. Protein sequence: CASSLRLAGGPWHQETQYF.

This clonotype showed up just a few times. The V gene is TRBV6-5, the J gene TRBJ2-1; D may be TRBD1 or TRBD2 (5 bases each). CDR3 length: 15 amino acids. Trimming took off 2 bases at V and 0 bases at J, with 8 bases between the two ends. The germline V gene has CDR1 MNHEY and CDR2 SVGAGI. The DNA for the CDR3 is TGTGCCAGCAGTTACGGGGACCCCTCCTACAATGAGCAGTTCTTC. Protein sequence: CASSYGDPSYNEQFF.

This rearrangement joins TRBV15 to TRBJ1-3; 7 bases align to TRBD1. Germline V gives CDR1 LNHNV, CDR2 YYDKDF (reference sequence). The CDR3 has 16 residues. V gave up 5 bases and J gave up 2 bases; unmatched junction bases: 9. The CDR3 is CATSADLDRAGNTIYF. CDR3 in DNA: TGTGCCACCAGCGCAGACCTAGACAGGGCTGGAAACACCATATATTTT. Complete variable domain (other parts from reference TRBV15 and TRBJ1-3): DAMVIQNPRYQVTQFGKPVTLSCSQTLNHNVMYWYQQKSSQAPKLLFHYYDKDFNNEADTPDNFQSRRPNTSFCFLDIRSPGLGDTAMYLCATSADLDRAGNTIYFGEGSWLTVV.

The chain couples TRBV18 to TRBJ1-1, with D unclear. V shed 4 bases and J shed 3 bases, with 9 bases lying between them. The germline V gene encodes CDR1 KGHSH and CDR2 LQKENI. The CDR3 sequence is 13 residues long. In nucleotides, the CDR3 is TGTGCCAGCTCACAGGGAATGGACACTGAAGCTTTCTTT. This encodes CASSQGMDTEAFF.

This clonotype was observed a few times. The V and J genes are TRBV20-1 and TRBJ1-1; TRBD1 matches at 8 bases. V lost 6 bases to trimming and J lost 1 base; unmatched junction nucleotides: 10. The CDR3 spans 15 residues. Germline values: CDR1 DFQATT, CDR2 SNEGSKA (reference sequence). This CDR3 reads CSASGQGAGNTEAFF. The CDR3, as DNA: TGCAGTGCATCCGGACAGGGAGCGGGGAACACTGAAGCTTTCTTT.

This clonotype occurred once. The chain has TRBV20-1 and TRBJ2-1; the match to TRBD1 covers 7 bases. The CDR3 consists of 14 residues. Looked up from germline, CDR1 is DFQATT and CDR2 is SNEGSKA (reference sequence). V was clipped by 6 bases and J by 6 bases; unmatched bases: 11. The CDR3 DNA reads TGCAGTGCAGGGGGCTTAGCCCGGGGCAATGAGCAGTTCTTC. This sequence encodes CSAGGLARGNEQFF.

This chain uses TRBV6-5 with TRBJ2-1; D unclear. Germline V gives CDR1 MNHEY, CDR2 SVGAGI. Between the trimmed V and J ends, which lost 2 bases and 8 bases, there was a span of 10 bases. The CDR3 is made up of 13 amino acids. The CDR3 region is CASSYRRSDEQFF. The CDR3 region has the DNA TGTGCCAGCAGTTACCGGAGAAGCGATGAGCAGTTCTTC.

This clonotype was detected only once. The V call is TRBV6-5, the J call TRBJ1-5; D is possibly TRBD1 (5 bases). Deletions cut 4 bases from V and 3 bases from J, with 13 bases between. The CDR3 consists of 15 residues. In germline, CDR1 is MNHEY, CDR2 SVGAGI. The CDR3 reads CASSFRDSYNQPQHF. In nucleotides, the CDR3 is TGTGCCAGCAGTTTCCGTGACAGCTACAATCAGCCCCAGCATTTT.

The V call is TRBV20-1, the J call TRBJ2-2; 16 nucleotides align to TRBD2. Trimming took 0 bases from V and 5 from J; bases not matched to a gene: 6. The CDR3 extends over 18 amino acids. Germline loops: CDR1 DFQATT, CDR2 SNEGSKA (reference sequence). DNA of the CDR3: TGCAGTGCTAGAGAGCCGGGACTAGCGGGAGGGTTTACCGGGGAGCTGTTTTTT. Translated, it gives CSAREPGLAGGFTGELFF.

The V call is TRBV6-2 or TRBV6-3, the J call TRBJ2-7; 7 nucleotides line up with TRBD1. The CDR3 has 19 amino acids. Per germline, CDR1 MNHEY and CDR2 SVGEGT. V dropped 2 bases and J dropped 4; count of bases not matched to a gene: 20. CDR3 in amino acids: CASSYGPETTGTELYEQYF. For the CDR3, the DNA is TGTGCCAGCAGTTACGGACCTGAAACTACCGGGACAGAATTATACGAGCAGTACTTC.

This clonotype has just a few counts. The chain couples TRBV2 to TRBJ1-5; possible D gene TRBD1, 6 bases. Germline CDR1 and CDR2: SNHLY and FYNNEI. V was trimmed by 5 bases and J by 3 bases, leaving 11 bases between them. The CDR3 runs to 14 residues. The CDR3 is CASSSGQNNQPQHF. The CDR3 DNA is TGTGCCAGCAGTTCTGGACAGAACAATCAGCCCCAGCATTTT. The variable domain in full, with the rest retrieved from reference TRBV2 and TRBJ1-5, is EPEVTQTPSHQVTQMGQEVILRCVPISNHLYFYWYRQILGQKVEFLVSFYNNEISEKSEIFDDQFSVERPDGSNFTLKIRSTKLEDSAMYFCASSSGQNNQPQHFGDGTRLSIL.

The chain employs TRBV20-1 and TRBJ2-3; 11 nucleotides match TRBD2. CDR3 length: 14 residues. The germline V gene has CDR1 DFQATT and CDR2 SNEGSKA (reference sequence). The V gene end was trimmed by 5 bases and the J gene end by 0 bases; junction bases not matched to a gene: 1. The CDR3 region is CSARTSGSTDTQYF. The CDR3 DNA reads TGCAGTGCTCGGACTAGCGGGAGCACAGATACGCAGTATTTT.

This chain connects TRBV20-1 to TRBJ2-7; TRBD1 agrees at 9 bases. Germline trimming cut 1 base from V and 2 bases from J; bases unmatched to any gene: 6. The germline V gene encodes CDR1 DFQATT and CDR2 SNEGSKA (reference sequence). This CDR3 comprises 15 residues. The CDR3 reads CSARVRGQGPYEQYF. The CDR3 DNA is TGCAGTGCTAGAGTCCGGGGACAGGGTCCCTACGAGCAGTACTTC.

This clonotype was seen more than once but under ten times. This chain links TRBV2 with TRBJ1-6; TRBD1 might be the D (6 bases). V was pared by 6 bases and J by 8 bases, with 17 bases between. Germline V gene data show CDR1 as SNHLY and CDR2 as FYNNEI. The length of the CDR3 is 15 residues. This CDR3 is CASRFQGGADSPLHF. DNA of the CDR3: TGTGCCAGCAGATTCCAAGGGGGGGCAGATTCACCCCTCCACTTT.

The chain recombines TRBV7-2 with TRBJ2-3; 9 bases are a match to TRBD2. This CDR3 has 15 amino acids. V was pared by 5 bases and J by 3 bases, with 6 bases of the junction left unmatched. CDR1 SGHTA and CDR2 FQGNSA come from the germline V gene. The CDR3 loop reads CASSTRSGRTDTQYF. The CDR3 DNA follows: TGTGCCAGCAGCACCAGGAGCGGGAGGACAGATACGCAGTATTTT.

V and J are TRBV20-1 and TRBJ2-1, with no clear D. This CDR3 has 14 amino acids. Trimming stripped 4 bases from V and 3 bases from J, with 13 bases between. From germline, CDR1 is DFQATT and CDR2 SNEGSKA (reference sequence). CDR3 loop: CSATALGYYNEQFF. The CDR3 DNA is TGCAGTGCTACGGCCCTAGGATACTACAATGAGCAGTTCTTC.